This TCR beta chain was captured by sequencing in a study of shared clonotypes between healthy human individuals. General study results and limits: Naive CD4 clonotypes overlapped across a few donors at around 4.7%.

Every contributor of samples was a Caucasian grown-up residing in Nashville, Tennessee. In the case of this clone: Its antigen is not identified.

V was trimmed by 0 bases and J by 0 bases, leaving 12 bases between them. The CDR3 loop spans 17 amino acids. Germline V gives CDR1 MGHRA, CDR2 YSYEKL. Profiling relied on immunoSEQ multiplex PCR, and the TCRdb table lists in-frame clones only, not all of them. Among approximately 1,000,000 clones listed, about 80% were seen once. Sequencing was carried out using memory CD4+ T cells from PBMCs. Subset of the sample: CD45RA-negative fraction. The chain is built from TRBV4-1 and TRBJ1-3, with D unclear. This receptor was obtained from a man in his late teens or twenties in good health. Some clones in this sample may be carry-over from other donors' samples. CDR3 DNA sequence: TGCGCCAGCAGCCAAGATCCGCCATGGAACTCTGGAAACACCATATATTTT. It encodes CASSQDPPWNSGNTIYF.